These 15 T cell receptor beta chains were all obtained from the same sample, sequenced in a study of control samples from healthy donors and cancer patients. Some clones are missing from TCRdb's copy, which holds only in-frame ones; the method was immunoSEQ multiplex PCR. The sample comprises 150,000 to 160,000 clones, approximately 93% of which are singletons, and approximately 6% rests with the top ten. The sample consisted of blood. The receptors originated from a man between 40 and 49 years old in good health.

The rearrangement uses TRBV18 and TRBJ2-6; 9 nucleotides match TRBD1. Trimming at V came to 1 base and at J to 1 base, leaving 5 bases not matched to a gene. The germline V gene has CDR1 KGHSH and CDR2 LQKENI. CDR3 size: 18 residues. The CDR3 DNA sequence: TGTGCCAGCTCACCACAAGGGACAGGGTCGTCTGGGGCCAACGTCCTGACTTTC. Protein sequence: CASSPQGTGSSGANVLTF.

The chain carries TRBV2 and TRBJ1-2; the D is unclear. V lost 0 bases to trimming and J lost 4 bases, with 12 bases between them. CDR1 SNHLY and CDR2 FYNNEI come from the germline V gene. The length of the CDR3 is 15 residues. As DNA, the CDR3 is TGTGCCAGCAGTGAAGCAGGCGGAGTAAGCTATGGCTACACCTTC. As protein: CASSEAGGVSYGYTF.

This rearrangement joins TRBV3-1 (or the pseudogene TRBV3-2) to TRBJ2-2; a possible D gene is TRBD1 (5 bases). V was shortened by 8 bases and J by 6 bases, with 16 bases between the two germline ends. This CDR3 has 14 residues. The germline gives CDR1 LGHDT, CDR2 YNNKEL (reference sequence). CDR3: CASGHRHMAGELFF. The CDR3, as DNA: TGTGCCAGCGGGCACAGGCATATGGCCGGGGAGCTGTTTTTT.

V gene TRBV11-2 combines with J gene TRBJ2-5; the match to TRBD1 covers 10 bases. Per the germline V gene, CDR1 is SGHAT and CDR2 is FQNNGV. CDR3 length: 15 residues. J was trimmed by 3 bases and V by 5 bases; bases with no gene match: 6. CDR3 residues: CASSPLGTGEETQYF. The CDR3 nucleotides are TGTGCCAGCAGCCCACTTGGGACAGGGGAAGAGACCCAGTACTTC.

The chain links TRBV7-2 to TRBJ2-3; perhaps TRBD2 as D (7 bases). Trimming removed 5 bases at V and 8 bases at J, with 26 bases between. Germline V gives CDR1 SGHTA, CDR2 FQGNSA. The CDR3 runs 17 residues. The CDR3, as DNA: TGTGCCAGCAGCGTTAGTTCGGGCGGGGGCCCGGGAGCTACGCAGTATTTT. It codes for CASSVSSGGGPGATQYF.

The gene calls are TRBV14 and TRBJ1-2; no firm D call. Trimming cost V 4 bases and J 4 bases, with 10 bases left between them. The CDR3 consists of 13 residues. The germline CDR1 and CDR2 sequences are SGHDN and FVKESK. In DNA form, the CDR3 reads TGTGCCAGCAGCCCCTGGATGGGCTATGGCTACACCTTC. As protein: CASSPWMGYGYTF.

The rearrangement links TRBV27 to TRBJ2-2; D call uncertain. The CDR3 contains 16 residues. The germline CDR1 and CDR2 sequences are MNHEY and SMNVEV (reference sequence). The germline V and J ends were trimmed by 5 bases and 2 bases, with 15 bases remaining between them. In DNA, the CDR3 is TGTGCCAGCAGTCCCCTGGGATCCCCCAACACCGGGGAGCTGTTTTTT. Protein sequence: CASSPLGSPNTGELFF.

The chain couples TRBV12-3 or TRBV12-4 to TRBJ1-5; D gene uncertain. CDR3 length equals 11 residues. V was clipped by 5 bases and J by 9 bases, with 8 bases between them. In DNA form, the CDR3 reads TGTGCCAGCAGTGACGTAGGGCCCCAGCATTTT. Its protein is CASSDVGPQHF.

CDR3 coding DNA: TGTGCCAGCAGTTCACCTCGAGGGGGGACTCAGCCCCAGCATTTT. It is translated as CASSSPRGGTQPQHF. The chain carries TRBV6-2 or TRBV6-3 and TRBJ1-5; a weak D match, TRBD1 (6 bases). The length of the CDR3 is 15 residues. Germline CDR1 MNHEY, CDR2 SVGEGT. Trimming pared 4 bases from V and 6 bases from J, leaving 16 bases between.

The chain combines TRBV11-2 with TRBJ2-7, with a possible D match to TRBD1 (6 bases). V lost 0 bases and J 6 bases, leaving 18 bases between the germline ends. From germline, CDR1 is SGHAT and CDR2 FQNNGV. The CDR3 extends over 16 amino acids. The CDR3 loop reads CASSLDPGTPVFEQYF. The CDR3 nucleotides are TGTGCCAGCAGCTTAGACCCCGGGACACCCGTCTTCGAGCAGTACTTC.

The chain uses TRBV6-5 and TRBJ1-6; D unresolved. The CDR3 runs to 16 residues. V was trimmed by 0 bases and J by 7 bases, leaving 13 bases between them. Germline V gene data show CDR1 as MNHEY and CDR2 as SVGAGI. CDR3: CASSYSPPGNNSPLHF. Written as DNA, the CDR3 is TGTGCCAGCAGTTACTCCCCGCCGGGTAACAATTCACCCCTCCACTTT.

The V call is TRBV5-6, the J call TRBJ1-2; no firm D call. The germline CDR1 and CDR2 sequences are SGHDT and YYEEEE. With 1 base removed from V and 4 bases from J, the gap between germline ends came to 11 bases. The length of the CDR3 is 14 residues. The CDR3 loop is CASSLYSRAYGYTF. The CDR3 DNA sequence: TGTGCCAGCAGCTTGTACTCGAGGGCCTATGGCTACACCTTC.

V and J are TRBV18 and TRBJ2-7; tentatively, D is TRBD1 (6 bases). CDR3 length equals 16 residues. Germline values: CDR1 KGHSH, CDR2 LQKENI. V lost 2 bases and J 6 bases, leaving 20 bases between the germline ends. For the CDR3, the DNA is TGTGCCAGCTCACCAGGCACGACAGGCAGGACCTCCGAGCAGTACTTC. It specifies CASSPGTTGRTSEQYF.

The chain recombines TRBV7-9 with TRBJ1-6; D is uncertain. This CDR3 has 15 amino acids. CDR1 is SEHNR, CDR2 FQNEAQ, per germline (reference sequence). Between the trimmed V and J ends, which lost 4 bases and 9 bases, there was a span of 16 bases. CDR3 DNA: TGTGCCAGCAGCTATACAGAGGTCTCAGGTTCACCCCTCCACTTT. Translation: CASSYTEVSGSPLHF.

This chain links TRBV18 with TRBJ2-7; the match to TRBD1 covers 12 bases. The junction had 4 bases not matched to a gene; V was cut back by 3 bases and J by 10 bases. The CDR3 consists of 13 residues. Germline loops: CDR1 KGHSH, CDR2 LQKENI. Here the CDR3 reads CASSPGTGGDQYF. CDR3 nucleotides: TGTGCCAGCTCACCGGGGACAGGGGGCGATCAGTACTTC.